These 21 T cell receptor beta chains were all obtained from the same sample, sequenced in a study of pediatric ulcerative colitis. One to two pinch biopsies were taken from the rectum during colonoscopy. Libraries were prepared by immunoSEQ multiplex PCR; TCRdb keeps only in-frame clonotypes and omits some of them. The table lists some 10,000 clones, 82% of them singletons. Sequencing was performed on gut tissue. These receptors came from a girl aged 10 to 17 who was a control in a study of pediatric ulcerative colitis.

This chain uses TRBV19 with TRBJ1-5; possible D gene TRBD1, 5 bases. The CDR3 has 16 amino acids. Germline CDR1 LNHDA, CDR2 SQIVND (reference sequence). Trimming stripped 1 base from V and 1 base from J, with 11 bases between. The CDR3 reads CASSIGGQGSNQPQHF. Written as DNA, the CDR3 is TGTGCCAGTAGTATAGGTGGCCAGGGAAGCAATCAGCCCCAGCATTTT.

The chain has TRBV28 and TRBJ2-1, with D perhaps given as TRBD1 or TRBD2 (5 bases each). Trimming pared 4 bases from V and 15 bases from J, leaving 19 bases between. The germline CDR1 and CDR2 sequences are MDHEN and SYDVKM. The CDR3 is made up of 13 amino acids. The CDR3 sequence is CASSSDRDPGRFF. The CDR3 coding sequence is TGTGCCAGCAGTTCCGACCGGGACCCAGGGCGGTTCTTC.

The V and J genes are TRBV9 and TRBJ2-2, with 9 bases fitting TRBD2. The CDR3 loop spans 14 amino acids. The V and J ends lost 6 bases and 1 base, in that order; junction bases with no gene match: 1. Germline V gene data show CDR1 as SGDLS and CDR2 as YYNGEE. The CDR3 reads CASTTSGNTGELFF. As DNA, the CDR3 is TGTGCCAGCACGACTAGCGGGAACACCGGGGAGCTGTTTTTT. The full variable domain, rest sourced from reference TRBV9 and TRBJ2-2, is DSGVTQTPKHLITATGQRVTLRCSPRSGDLSVYWYQQSLDQGLQFLIQYYNGEERAKGNILERFSAQQFPDLHSELNLSSLELGDSALYFCASTTSGNTGELFFGEGSRLTVL.

The chain links TRBV30 to TRBJ2-1; 7 bases fit TRBD2. Germline V CDR1 and CDR2: GTSNPN, SVGIG (reference sequence). Trimming took 7 bases from V and 4 from J; bases not matched to a gene: 10. This CDR3 region has 14 residues. The CDR3 coding sequence is TGTGCCTCTTCTCGGGGAGGGTATTACAATGAGCAGTTCTTC. It encodes CASSRGGYYNEQFF.

V usage is TRBV28 and J usage is TRBJ1-1; the match to TRBD1 covers 9 bases. Germline values: CDR1 MDHEN, CDR2 SYDVKM. V trimming: 5 bases; J trimming: 11 bases; junction bases outside the gene matches: 9. This CDR3 spans 13 amino acids. The CDR3 DNA sequence: TGTGCCAGCAGTCGACAGGGGGGTCCAGGGGCTTTCTTT. This gives the protein CASSRQGGPGAFF.

J is TRBJ1-5 and V is TRBV6-5; D gene ambiguous. This CDR3 is 15 amino acids long. The V gene's germline CDR1 is MNHEY and CDR2 SVGAGI. V dropped 5 bases and J dropped 16 bases, with 27 bases sitting between them. The CDR3 coding sequence is TGTGCCAGCAGTCCCTCCTTTACTGACTTCTATAGCCATCATTTT. This encodes CASSPSFTDFYSHHF.

This clone was observed once. The rearrangement joins TRBV5-1 to TRBJ2-3, with 8 bases matching TRBD2. J gave up 2 bases and V 6 bases, and 8 bases lay outside the gene matches. This CDR3 is built from 15 residues. The germline gives CDR1 SGHRS, CDR2 YFSETQ. Written as DNA, the CDR3 is TGCGCCAGCAACCTAGCGGGTACTTCCACAGATACGCAGTATTTT. Protein product: CASNLAGTSTDTQYF.

The chain couples TRBV28 to TRBJ1-2, with 9 bases that match TRBD1. The CDR3 covers 16 residues. Germline CDR1 is MDHEN and CDR2 is SYDVKM. V gave up 5 bases and J gave up 5 bases; unmatched junction bases: 12. DNA of the CDR3: TGTGCCAGCAGTCTTCCCCTCTGGACAGGGGTTTATGGCTACACCTTC. It translates to CASSLPLWTGVYGYTF.

Only one count was recorded for this clone. This chain joins TRBV15 and TRBJ2-1; the match to TRBD2 covers 9 bases. The CDR3 spans 21 residues. CDR1 and CDR2 (germline): LNHNV, YYDKDF (reference sequence). J gave up 1 base and V 0 bases, and 16 bases lay outside the gene matches. CDR3 sequence: CATSRDRFGREGRRSYNEQFF. The CDR3 nucleotides read TGTGCCACCAGCAGAGATCGGTTTGGGCGGGAGGGTCGTCGGTCCTACAATGAGCAGTTCTTC.

J is TRBJ2-2 and V is TRBV9; 9 bases are shared with TRBD2. Germline lookup yields CDR1 SGDLS and CDR2 YYNGEE. The trim removed 2 bases at V and 3 bases at J, leaving 11 bases unmatched. There are 18 residues in the CDR3. This CDR3 reads CASSVASGLAGHTGELFF. In nucleotides, the CDR3 is TGTGCCAGCAGCGTTGCTAGCGGGCTAGCGGGGCACACCGGGGAGCTGTTTTTT. The entire variable domain, with the rest obtained from reference TRBV9 and TRBJ2-2, is as follows: DSGVTQTPKHLITATGQRVTLRCSPRSGDLSVYWYQQSLDQGLQFLIQYYNGEERAKGNILERFSAQQFPDLHSELNLSSLELGDSALYFCASSVASGLAGHTGELFFGEGSRLTVL.

This chain uses TRBV5-1 with TRBJ1-2, with TRBD1 matching 8 bases. This CDR3 has 16 residues. After removal of 1 base from V and 1 base from J, the junction contained 6 bases not matched to a gene. Germline-derived CDR1 and CDR2 are SGHRS and YFSETQ. CDR3 sequence reads: CASSLPGTGGNYGYTF. The CDR3 DNA reads as TGCGCCAGCAGCTTGCCCGGGACAGGCGGTAACTATGGCTACACCTTC.

The rearrangement links TRBV6-6 to TRBJ2-3, with a weak D call TRBD2 (6 bases). V dropped 2 bases and J dropped 4 bases, with 16 bases sitting between them. This CDR3 has 16 amino acids. Germline CDR1 MNHNY, CDR2 SVGAGI (reference sequence). CDR3 DNA sequence: TGTGCCAGCAGTTACGGCCCCCTTGGAGGGGCAGATACGCAGTATTTT. Protein sequence: CASSYGPLGGADTQYF.

This clone has just one count. The chain joins TRBV6-5 to TRBJ1-5; D might be TRBD1 (6 bases). CDR3 length: 14 amino acids. Germline V lookup: CDR1 MNHEY, CDR2 SVGAGI. V was pared by 8 bases and J by 3 bases, with 14 bases between. For the CDR3, the DNA is TGTGCCAGCCGCGAGGGGGTTTACAATCAGCCCCAGCATTTT. Protein product: CASREGVYNQPQHF.

The chain combines TRBV4-2 with TRBJ2-7; no clear D gene. The V gene's germline CDR1 is LGHNA and CDR2 YNFKEQ. Trimming removed 6 bases at V and 7 bases at J, with 22 bases between. The CDR3 sequence is 15 residues long. The CDR3 sequence: CASSWNGGPSGEQYF. The CDR3 DNA sequence: TGTGCCAGCAGTTGGAACGGCGGTCCCTCTGGGGAGCAGTACTTC.

The rearrangement joins TRBV11-2 to TRBJ1-5; D is unclear. Germline values: CDR1 SGHAT, CDR2 FQNNGV. The length of the CDR3 is 13 residues. V lost 0 bases to trimming and J lost 1 base, with 1 base between them. DNA for the CDR3: TGTGCCAGCAGCTTAGAGAGCAATCAGCCCCAGCATTTT. Its translation: CASSLESNQPQHF.

The rearrangement uses TRBV7-9 and TRBJ1-3, with unresolved D. V was clipped by 0 bases and J by 0 bases, with 6 bases between them. The germline V gene has CDR1 SEHNR and CDR2 FQNEAQ (reference sequence). The length of the CDR3 is 15 residues. CDR3 in amino acids: CASSLAWISGNTIYF. CDR3 bases: TGTGCCAGCAGCTTAGCTTGGATCTCTGGAAACACCATATATTTT.

The CDR3 nucleotides read TGCAGCGTTGACGGAGCGAGTGACGAGCAGTACTTC. Protein: CSVDGASDEQYF. V gene TRBV29-1 combines with J gene TRBJ2-7, with D hard to call. This CDR3 contains 12 residues. V dropped 3 bases and J dropped 5 bases, with 11 bases sitting between them. CDR1 and CDR2 from the germline V gene are SQVTM and ANQGSEA.

The rearrangement uses TRBV10-3 and TRBJ1-2; the D gene is possibly TRBD1 (6 bases). V was cut by 5 bases and J by 3 bases, with 10 bases left in between. The germline CDR1 and CDR2 sequences are ENHRY and SYGVKD. The CDR3 contains 13 residues. CDR3 amino acids: CAISRQEYYGYTF. The CDR3 DNA is TGTGCCATCAGTCGACAGGAATACTATGGCTACACCTTC.

V is TRBV2 and J is TRBJ2-1; 11 positions agree with TRBD2. CDR3 size: 20 residues. CDR1 and CDR2 from the germline V gene are SNHLY and FYNNEI. V lost 6 bases and J lost 7; bases outside the gene matches: 23. CDR3 sequence reads: CASRTTSGARVGLAANEQFF. DNA for the CDR3: TGTGCCAGCAGAACGACTTCGGGAGCACGGGTGGGACTAGCGGCTAATGAGCAGTTCTTC.

V and J are TRBV7-3 and TRBJ2-1, with D unresolved. The V end was cut by 2 bases, the J end by 2 bases, with 10 bases between. The CDR3 has 15 residues. CDR1 is SGHTA and CDR2 is FQGTGA in the germline V gene. DNA of the CDR3: TGTGCCAGCAGCTTAGCTAGTGGGACCTACAATGAGCAGTTCTTC. It encodes CASSLASGTYNEQFF.

This clone was seen only once. This chain uses TRBV27 with TRBJ1-1; maybe TRBD1 (6 bases). V was trimmed by 5 bases and J by 2 bases, leaving 12 bases between them. Germline-derived CDR1 and CDR2 are MNHEY and SMNVEV (reference sequence). The CDR3 runs 14 residues. In DNA, the CDR3 is TGTGCCAGCAGTCTCAGGGGACGAAACACTGAAGCTTTCTTT. Amino acid sequence: CASSLRGRNTEAFF.